These T cell receptor beta chains were read from a single sample in a study of shared clonotypes between healthy human individuals. Method: immunoSEQ multiplex PCR; TCRdb's copy keeps in-frame clones and lacks some. The profile shows 550,000 to 850,000 clones, over 60% of them singletons. Source material: memory CD4+ T cells sorted from blood. Receptors were obtained from a woman aged 25 to 45 in good health. The conserved cysteine and the conserved F or W are not part of the CDR3 here. D genes are given only for firm matches. Rows may omit the clone size; those that give it use once, few, many or a size class.

v_gene	len	d_gene	j_gene	abundance	CDR3aa
TRBV6-6	10	NA	TRBJ2-1	NA	ASRDNNNEQF
TRBV19	11	NA	TRBJ1-5	once	ATRDGYNQPQH
TRBV21-1	19	NA	TRBJ2-3	NA	ASSKVSTSGTIFGGTDTQY
TRBV27	14	NA	TRBJ1-1	NA	ASSPIKGYPGTEAF
TRBV28	14	TRBD2	TRBJ2-3	NA	ASSYSSGSGTDTQY
TRBV30	14	NA	TRBJ1-6	NA	AWSVSLVQGNSPLH
TRBV5-1	16	NA	TRBJ2-2	NA	ASSSRITRGANTGELF
TRBV18	14	NA	TRBJ1-4	NA	ASSYGQSATNEKLF
TRBV2	12	TRBD2	TRBJ2-3	NA	ASKAGGALDTQY
TRBV18	14	TRBD2	TRBJ2-5	NA	ASSPRLAGDAETQY
TRBV15	13	NA	TRBJ2-5	NA	ATSRDPGVQETQY
TRBV28	12	TRBD2	TRBJ2-1	NA	ASGASGRYNEQF
TRBV28	13	TRBD1	TRBJ1-5	NA	ATGGQGGDNQPQH
TRBV27	12	TRBD2	TRBJ2-3	NA	ASSLQRDTDTQY
TRBV5-6	12	NA	TRBJ2-2	NA	ASSSPGGTGELF
TRBV7-2	14	TRBD2	TRBJ2-1	once	ASSLGLAGPYNEQF
TRBV30	15	NA	TRBJ2-4	few	AWSHPGRVYAKNIQY
TRBV30	11	NA	TRBJ1-5	NA	AWSPGGDQPQH
TRBV25-1	14	NA	TRBJ1-1	NA	ASSDFDTGKNTEAF
TRBV29-1	11	NA	TRBJ1-5	once	SVVVADYQPQH
TRBV9	11	NA	TRBJ2-5	NA	ASSLLDRETQY
TRBV2	12	TRBD1	TRBJ2-3	NA	ASRGQGISHTQY
TRBV5-6	12	NA	TRBJ1-3	NA	ASSYEGAGNTIY
TRBV6-5	10	NA	TRBJ1-5	NA	ASSLVNQPQH
TRBV6-1	13	TRBD1	TRBJ1-5	NA	ASSEAGTGNQPQH